This T cell receptor beta chain was recovered during a study of STAT3 mutations in large granular lymphocyte leukemia. On the study more broadly: Canonical activating STAT3 mutations were detected in roughly half of the longitudinally sequenced T-LGLL patients. Whole-study results and caveats: Every T-LGLL patient had at least one immunodominant TCRbeta clonotype.

The table came from immunoSEQ multiplex PCR; TCRdb's copy has only in-frame clones and leaves some out. The table records around 2,200 clones, roughly 23% of them present only once. To note about this clone: Its antigen is unidentified.

V dropped 3 bases and J dropped 7; count of bases not matched to a gene: 7. This CDR3 region has 16 residues. The V gene's germline CDR1 is KGHSH and CDR2 LQKENI. Sequenced input: peripheral blood mononuclear cells. The sequence came from a man in his sixties with T-cell large granular lymphocyte leukemia. Some clones in this sample may be carry-over from other donors' samples. The rearrangement uses TRBV18 and TRBJ1-5, with TRBD1 identical over 12 bases. DNA of the CDR3: TGTGCCAGCTCACCTACAGGAGGGACAGGGGGCCAGCCCCAGCATTTT. It translates to CASSPTGGTGGQPQHF.